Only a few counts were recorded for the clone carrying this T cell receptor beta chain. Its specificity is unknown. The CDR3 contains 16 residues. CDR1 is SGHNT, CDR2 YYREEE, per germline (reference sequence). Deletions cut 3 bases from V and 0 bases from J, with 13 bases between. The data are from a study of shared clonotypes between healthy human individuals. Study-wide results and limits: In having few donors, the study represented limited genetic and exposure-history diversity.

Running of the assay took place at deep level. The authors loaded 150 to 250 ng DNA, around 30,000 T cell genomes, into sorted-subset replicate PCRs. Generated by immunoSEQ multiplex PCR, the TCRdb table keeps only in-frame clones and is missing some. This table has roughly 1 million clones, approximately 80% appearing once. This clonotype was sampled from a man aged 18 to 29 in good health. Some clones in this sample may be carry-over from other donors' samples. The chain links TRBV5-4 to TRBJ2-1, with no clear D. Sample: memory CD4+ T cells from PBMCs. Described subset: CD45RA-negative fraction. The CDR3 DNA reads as TGTGCCAGCAGCTCCGCACCCAGGAGCTCCTACAATGAGCAGTTCTTC. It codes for CASSSAPRSSYNEQFF. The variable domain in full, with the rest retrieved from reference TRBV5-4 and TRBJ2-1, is ETGVTQSPTHLIKTRGQQVTLRCSSQSGHNTVSWYQQALGQGPQFIFQYYREEENGRGNFPPRFSGLQFPNYSSELNVNALELDDSALYLCASSSAPRSSYNEQFFGPGTRLTVL.